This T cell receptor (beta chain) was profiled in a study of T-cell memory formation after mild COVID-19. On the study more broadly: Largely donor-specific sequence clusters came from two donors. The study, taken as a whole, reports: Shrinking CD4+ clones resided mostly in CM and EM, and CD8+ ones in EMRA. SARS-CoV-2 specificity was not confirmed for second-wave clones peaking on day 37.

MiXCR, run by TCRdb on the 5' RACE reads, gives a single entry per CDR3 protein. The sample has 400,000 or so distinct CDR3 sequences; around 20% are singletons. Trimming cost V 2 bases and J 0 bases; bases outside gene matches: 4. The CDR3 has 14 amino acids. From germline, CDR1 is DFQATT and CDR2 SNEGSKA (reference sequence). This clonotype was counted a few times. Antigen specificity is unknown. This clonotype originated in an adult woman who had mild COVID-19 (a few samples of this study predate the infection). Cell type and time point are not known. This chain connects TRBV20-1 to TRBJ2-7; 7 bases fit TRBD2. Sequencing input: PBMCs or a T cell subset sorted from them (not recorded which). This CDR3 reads CSARTSANSYEQYF. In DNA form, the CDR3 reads TGCAGTGCTAGAACTAGCGCAAACTCCTACGAGCAGTACTTC.